This T cell receptor (beta chain) is from a study of OX40 agonist ivuxolimab in advanced cancers. Overall study context: At doses from 0.01 to 10 mg/kg, patients were given intravenous ivuxolimab every 2 weeks. Study-level findings and limits: Blood T cells, both CD4+ and CD8+, expanded clonally by week 6 at 0.1 to 3.0 mg/kg.

The V end lost 3 bases, the J end lost 2 bases, and 14 bases lay between the germline ends. Germline CDR1 LNHDA, CDR2 SQIVND (reference sequence). The CDR3 loop spans 15 amino acids. Sequencing used immunoSEQ multiplex PCR; TCRdb keeps in-frame clones, though not all of them. There are roughly 120,000 clones in the sample; approximately 90% occur only once, and more than 0.7% lies in the top ten. With regard to this clone: Antigen unknown.

The chain recombines TRBV19 with TRBJ2-7; no definite D call. The receptor comes from an adult with an advanced solid tumor such as melanoma, head and neck, liver or kidney cancer. The sequences come from CD4+ or CD8+ T cells sorted from blood, collected in a trial of the OX40 agonist ivuxolimab. For the CDR3, the DNA is TGTGCCAGTAGTATTAAAGGAGATTCAGCCTACGAGCAGTACTTC. The encoded protein is CASSIKGDSAYEQYF.